Presented here are 11 T cell receptor beta chains from one specimen sequenced in a study of cytomegalovirus exposure and HLA in healthy donors. PCR employed 60 Vbeta and 13 Jbeta primers. Clones were sequenced by immunoSEQ multiplex PCR, and TCRdb holds only the in-frame ones, with some missing. The sample lists about 140,000 clones; 65% to 80% were seen once. The sequenced sample was PBMCs. The receptors stem from a woman younger than 45 in good health and CMV-seronegative.

The sample holds a few counts of this clone. The chain employs TRBV6-6 and TRBJ2-2, with D maybe TRBD1 (5 bases). Trimming stripped 6 bases from V and 6 bases from J, with 14 bases between. The CDR3 has 14 residues. The V gene's germline CDR1 is MNHNY and CDR2 SVGAGI (reference sequence). The CDR3 DNA follows: TGTGCCAGCAGAGTTTACCAGGGTGCCGGGGAGCTGTTTTTT. Translated: CASRVYQGAGELFF.

This rearrangement joins TRBV7-6 to TRBJ2-1, with 11 bases identical to TRBD2. This CDR3 is 18 amino acids long. CDR1 and CDR2 from the germline V gene are SGHVS and FNYEAQ. V lost 0 bases to trimming and J lost 5 bases; unmatched junction nucleotides: 9. The CDR3 protein is CASSLAPPLAGGNNEQFF. CDR3 DNA: TGTGCCAGCAGCTTAGCCCCTCCTCTAGCGGGGGGTAACAATGAGCAGTTCTTC.

J is TRBJ2-1 and V is TRBV14; D is ambiguous. Germline values: CDR1 SGHDN, CDR2 FVKESK. The V and J ends lost 2 bases and 4 bases respectively, with 6 bases between them. The CDR3 consists of 13 residues. CDR3 sequence: CASSQNAYNEQFF. CDR3 sequence (DNA): TGTGCCAGCAGCCAAAACGCGTACAATGAGCAGTTCTTC.

This clone was seen once. The chain carries TRBV27 and TRBJ1-1; 8 positions agree with TRBD1. The CDR3 runs to 20 residues. V was pared by 5 bases and J by 1 base, with 21 bases of the junction left unmatched. Germline CDR1 is MNHEY and CDR2 is SMNVEV (reference sequence). In DNA form, the CDR3 reads TGTGCCAGCAGTCTCCATACGTCAGGGGGCGCTGCGAGCCAGAACACTGAAGCTTTCTTT. Protein sequence: CASSLHTSGGAASQNTEAFF.

The rearrangement joins TRBV5-1 to TRBJ2-2, with a weak D call TRBD2 (6 bases). The V gene's germline CDR1 is SGHRS and CDR2 YFSETQ. The CDR3 runs 14 residues. The CDR3 spells CGSRGDANTGELFF. The CDR3 region has the DNA TGCGGCTCGCGCGGGGATGCGAACACCGGGGAGCTGTTTTTT.

A few counts support this clone. V is TRBV6-6 and J is TRBJ1-6; D not certain. CDR1 is MNHNY, CDR2 SVGAGI, per germline (reference sequence). CDR3 length: 13 amino acids. V lost 8 bases to trimming and J lost 7 bases, with 12 bases between them. This CDR3 reads CASLKLANSPLHF. The DNA for the CDR3 is TGTGCCAGCCTGAAACTCGCGAATTCACCCCTCCACTTT.

The chain uses TRBV4-1 and TRBJ2-7, with TRBD2 identical over 9 bases. The CDR3 has 20 amino acids. Trimming cost V 0 bases and J 1 base; bases outside gene matches: 16. Germline V gives CDR1 MGHRA, CDR2 YSYEKL. The CDR3 is CASSQEISGVSGSHSYEQYF. CDR3 coding DNA: TGCGCCAGCAGCCAAGAAATATCCGGCGTTAGCGGGAGCCATTCCTACGAGCAGTACTTC.

This sequence joins TRBV4-1 and TRBJ1-5, with D maybe TRBD1 (6 bases). The germline V gene has CDR1 MGHRA and CDR2 YSYEKL. V was pared by 2 bases and J by 6 bases, with 11 bases between. This CDR3 has 14 residues. The CDR3 region has the DNA TGCGCCAGCAGCCAAACAGGGTCCACTCAGCCCCAGCATTTT. Amino acid sequence: CASSQTGSTQPQHF.

J is TRBJ1-1 and V is TRBV30; the D is unclear. V was trimmed by 2 bases and J by 2 bases, leaving 3 bases between them. CDR1 is GTSNPN and CDR2 is SVGIG in the germline V gene (reference sequence). This CDR3 has 11 amino acids. The CDR3 loop is CAWSTNTEAFF. CDR3 in DNA: TGTGCCTGGAGTACTAACACTGAAGCTTTCTTT. The variable domain in full, with the rest retrieved from reference TRBV30 and TRBJ1-1, is SQTIHQWPATLVQPVGSPLSLECTVEGTSNPNLYWYRQAAGRGLQLLFYSVGIGQISSEVPQNLSASRPQDRQFILSSKKLLLSDSGFYLCAWSTNTEAFFGQGTRLTVV.

This clone was counted only a few times. This sequence joins TRBV20-1 and TRBJ1-1, with D unclear. This CDR3 is built from 11 residues. V was trimmed by 5 bases and J by 5 bases, leaving 9 bases between them. CDR1 and CDR2 (germline): DFQATT, SNEGSKA (reference sequence). This CDR3 reads CSAWGGTEAFF. As DNA, the CDR3 is TGCAGTGCTTGGGGAGGGACTGAAGCTTTCTTT.

The chain has TRBV11-3 and TRBJ2-1, with a tentative D call TRBD1 (6 bases). CDR3 length equals 16 residues. Trimming stripped 4 bases from V and 0 bases from J, with 13 bases between. Germline CDR1 and CDR2: SGHNT and YENEEA. The CDR3 loop is CASSSGAGVSYNEQFF. In DNA, the CDR3 is TGTGCCAGCAGCTCCGGAGCAGGGGTCTCCTACAATGAGCAGTTCTTC.